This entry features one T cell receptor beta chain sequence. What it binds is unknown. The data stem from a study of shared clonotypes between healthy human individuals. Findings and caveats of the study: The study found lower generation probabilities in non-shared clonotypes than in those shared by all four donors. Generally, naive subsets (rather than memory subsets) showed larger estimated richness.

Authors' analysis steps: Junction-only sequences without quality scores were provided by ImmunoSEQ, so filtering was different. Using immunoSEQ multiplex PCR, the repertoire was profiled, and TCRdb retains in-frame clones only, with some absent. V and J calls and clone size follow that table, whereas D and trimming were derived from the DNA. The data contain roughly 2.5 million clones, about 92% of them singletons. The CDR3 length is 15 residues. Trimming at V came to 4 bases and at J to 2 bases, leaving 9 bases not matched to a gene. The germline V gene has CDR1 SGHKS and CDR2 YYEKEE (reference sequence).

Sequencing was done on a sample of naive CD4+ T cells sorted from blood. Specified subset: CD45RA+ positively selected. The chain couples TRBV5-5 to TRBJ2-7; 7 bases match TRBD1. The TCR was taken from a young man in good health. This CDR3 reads CASSPLTGLAYEQYF. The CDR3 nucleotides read TGTGCCAGCAGCCCCTTGACAGGGCTGGCCTACGAGCAGTACTTC.